This TCR beta chain is drawn from a study of cytomegalovirus exposure and HLA in healthy donors. Whole-study results and caveats: Among TCR beta chains, those listed as cytomegalovirus-associated numbered 164. Reports indicated that the classifier achieved high specificity and sensitivity in diagnosing cytomegalovirus status.

In regard to this clone: Antigen specificity is unknown.

CDR1 and CDR2 (germline): SGHRS, YFSETQ. V was shortened by 4 bases and J by 5 bases, with 13 bases between the two germline ends. CDR3 length equals 14 residues. Profiling relied on immunoSEQ multiplex PCR, and the TCRdb table lists in-frame clones only, not all of them. The data show 76,000 or so clones, with 90% to 95% seen just once and 2% to 2.5% held by the top ten. This clonotype originated in a woman aged 18 to 35 in good health and CMV-seronegative. What was sequenced was PBMCs. V is TRBV5-1 and J is TRBJ2-1; TRBD1 is a possible D gene (5 bases). Here the CDR3 reads CASSQGAADNEQFF. The DNA for the CDR3 is TGCGCCAGCAGCCAGGGTGCGGCGGACAATGAGCAGTTCTTC.